The 21 T cell receptor beta chains below were found in one sample sequenced in a study. TCRdb independently ran MiXCR on the reads; one entry per CDR3 protein. Among approximately 1,100 distinct CDR3 sequences listed, roughly 40% were seen once. Sequencing was carried out using CD8+ T cells (not recorded whether cultured). These receptors came from a male donor.

As regards this clonotype: This may be a read error: a much more frequent sequence differs by one nucleotide. Here the CDR3 omits its conserved ending phenylalanine or tryptophan, so a read error is the likely source. Because the CDR3's place on the DNA is in doubt, the DNA is left out and the CDR3 is given as listed by TCRdb. The chain combines TRBV14 with TRBJ1-2. With termini counted, the CDR3 has 11 amino acids. CDR1 and CDR2 from the germline V gene are SGHDN and FVKESK. CDR3 residues: CASSQVPIENL.

This clonotype is classed as medium-sized. This rearrangement joins TRBV27 to TRBJ2-3; D might be TRBD1 (5 bases). Deletions cut 3 bases from V and 6 bases from J, with 13 bases between. This CDR3 comprises 14 residues. CDR1 and CDR2 (germline): MNHEY, SMNVEV (reference sequence). The CDR3 DNA reads as TGTGCCAGCAGTTTTGGTCTTGGGGCCGATACGCAGTATTTT. Protein sequence: CASSFGLGADTQYF.

This clonotype has ten or more counts. V and J are TRBV19 and TRBJ2-7; no reliable D call. There are 13 residues in the CDR3. The ends were cut back, 6 bases at V and 3 bases at J, with 12 bases in the middle. Germline V gene sequence: CDR1 LNHDA, CDR2 SQIVND (reference sequence). CDR3 DNA sequence: TGTGCCAGTAGCGCCGTTTGGGGCTACGAGCAGTACTTC. Protein product: CASSAVWGYEQYF. The whole variable domain, remainder taken from reference TRBV19 and TRBJ2-7, is DGGITQSPKYLFRKEGQNVTLSCEQNLNHDAMYWYRQDPGQGLRLIYYSQIVNDFQKGDIAEGYSVSREKKESFPLTVTSAQKNPTAFYLCASSAVWGYEQYFGPGTRLTVT.

In this sample, this clonotype turned up a few times. It may be a read error: a sequence one base away is much more abundant. The rearrangement links TRBV18 to TRBJ2-2; D is uncertain. In germline, CDR1 is KGHSH, CDR2 LQKENI. CDR3 length: 13 residues. CDR3 protein: CTSSPVGTGELFF. For the CDR3, the DNA is TGTACCAGCTCACCAGTGGGGACCGGGGAGCTGTTTTTT. The variable domain in full, completed from reference TRBV18 and TRBJ2-2, reads NAGVMQNPRHLVRRRGQEARLRCSPMKGHSHVYWYRQLPEEGLKFMVYLQKENIIDESGMPKERFSAEFPKEGPSILRIQQVVRGDSAAYFCTSSPVGTGELFFGEGSRLTVL.

In this sample, this clonotype turned up a few times. V gene TRBV19 combines with J gene TRBJ2-7, with 7 bases aligning to TRBD2. V shed 2 bases, J shed 9 bases, and the junction held 7 bases outside the gene matches. Looked up from germline, CDR1 is LNHDA and CDR2 is SQIVND (reference sequence). The CDR3 runs 13 residues. CDR3 sequence: CASSIRSGEGQYF. As DNA, the CDR3 is TGTGCCAGTAGTATACGGTCTGGGGAGGGGCAGTACTTC. Full variable domain (outside the CDR3, taken from reference TRBV19 and TRBJ2-7): DGGITQSPKYLFRKEGQNVTLSCEQNLNHDAMYWYRQDPGQGLRLIYYSQIVNDFQKGDIAEGYSVSREKKESFPLTVTSAQKNPTAFYLCASSIRSGEGQYFGPGTRLTVT.

A remark on this clonotype: Given a much more abundant clone one base away, this may be a read error. The chain carries TRBV19 and TRBJ1-5, with D possibly being TRBD1 (5 bases). There are 13 residues in the CDR3. CDR1 is LNHDA and CDR2 is SQIVND in the germline V gene (reference sequence). CDR3 DNA: TGTGCCAGTAGTCCCAGGAGCTCGGGGCCCCGGCATTTT. Translating gives CASSPRSSGPRHF.

As for this clonotype: This may be a read error: a much more frequent sequence differs by one nucleotide. CDR3 DNA sequence: TGTGCCAGTGGTATTTATGGGACAGGAGCCTACGAGCAGTACTTC. It specifies CASGIYGTGAYEQYF. The V and J genes are TRBV19 and TRBJ2-7; 8 positions match TRBD1. The germline V gene encodes CDR1 LNHDA and CDR2 SQIVND (reference sequence). The CDR3 is 15 amino acids.

Points on this clonotype: Since a much larger clone is just one base distant, this may be a read error. The J gene is TRBJ2-3, the V gene TRBV3-1; tentatively, D is TRBD2 (6 bases). The germline CDR1 and CDR2 sequences are LGHDT and YNNKEL (reference sequence). This CDR3 spans 15 amino acids. CDR3 coding DNA: TGTGCCAGCAGCCAAGTCCTCGGGGGTGGAGATGCGCAGTATTTT. Encoded protein: CASSQVLGGGDAQYF.

To note about this clonotype: The CDR3 end shows no conserved phenylalanine or tryptophan, and so a read error is likely. J is TRBJ1-2 and V is TRBV19; D is ambiguous. The CDR3 runs to 12 residues. The V and J ends lost 3 bases and 6 bases respectively, with 8 bases between them. The germline V gene encodes CDR1 LNHDA and CDR2 SQIVND (reference sequence). The CDR3 coding sequence is TGTGCCAGTAGTATCAACGTCGATGGCTACACCATC. Protein: CASSINVDGYTI.

This clonotype showed up many times. The chain recombines TRBV19 with TRBJ1-1; D might be TRBD1 (5 bases). This CDR3 contains 14 residues. The germline V and J ends were trimmed by 1 base and 8 bases, with 14 bases remaining between them. Germline lookup yields CDR1 LNHDA and CDR2 SQIVND (reference sequence). The CDR3 spells CASSIVGGTEEAFF. CDR3 DNA: TGTGCCAGTAGTATAGTCGGCGGGACGGAGGAAGCTTTCTTT.

On this clonotype itself: A much larger clone lies a single base off, so this may be a read error. This is likely a read error, given that the CDR3 carries no conserved phenylalanine or tryptophan at its end. The CDR3 DNA reads as TGTGCCAGTAGTATCTTCGGGGGCCCCAAGCCCCAGCATCTT. Its protein is CASSIFGGPKPQHL. The chain carries TRBV19 and TRBJ1-5; possibly TRBD1 for D (6 bases). The CDR3 loop spans 14 amino acids. Between the trimmed V and J ends, which lost 3 bases and 8 bases, there was a span of 14 bases. Germline CDR1 LNHDA, CDR2 SQIVND (reference sequence).

In the case of this clonotype: Being one base from a much bigger clone, this may be a read error. The chain is built from TRBV19 and TRBJ2-1; D gene ambiguous. V lost 5 bases to trimming and J lost 5 bases, with 10 bases between them. The CDR3 length is 13 residues. Germline loops: CDR1 LNHDA, CDR2 SQIVND (reference sequence). As DNA, the CDR3 is TGTGCCAGTAGTTTCCGGAGCGACAATGAGCAGTTCTTC. Residues: CASSFRSDNEQFF. The full variable domain, its missing parts supplied by reference TRBV19 and TRBJ2-1, is DGGITQSPKYLFRKEGQNVTLSCEQNLNHDAMYWYRQDPGQGLRLIYYSQIVNDFQKGDIAEGYSVSREKKESFPLTVTSAQKNPTAFYLCASSFRSDNEQFFGPGTRLTVL.

This clonotype was recorded many times. This chain links TRBV19 with TRBJ1-1; D possibly corresponds to TRBD1 (5 bases). The length of the CDR3 is 13 residues. Germline V gene lookup returns CDR1 LNHDA and CDR2 SQIVND (reference sequence). Trimming removed 2 bases at V and 5 bases at J, with 9 bases between. The CDR3 sequence: CASSIRGSTEAFF. For the CDR3, the DNA is TGTGCCAGTAGTATACGGGGGAGTACTGAAGCTTTCTTT.

The V and J genes are TRBV4-1 and TRBJ2-2, with D perhaps TRBD1 (5 bases). Trimming cost V 2 bases and J 2 bases, with 6 bases left between them. CDR1 is MGHRA, CDR2 YSYEKL, per germline. This CDR3 is built from 14 residues. In DNA, the CDR3 is TGCGCCAGCAGCCAAACAGGTAACACCGGGGAGCTGTTTTTT. Its protein is CASSQTGNTGELFF.

About this clonotype: A much bigger clone sits one base away, suggesting this may be a read error. The rearrangement joins TRBV19 to TRBJ1-3; D remains ambiguous. The CDR3 runs 15 residues. V lost 5 bases, J lost 4 bases, and 15 bases lay in between. The germline V gene has CDR1 LNHDA and CDR2 SQIVND (reference sequence). The CDR3: CASSAFSVPGNTIYF. CDR3 in DNA: TGTGCCAGTAGTGCCTTCAGTGTGCCCGGAAACACCATATATTTT.

With respect to this clonotype: This may come from a read error, since a much larger clone is one base off. The chain has TRBV19 and TRBJ2-7, with unresolved D. CDR3 length equals 13 residues. CDR1 is LNHDA, CDR2 SQIVND, per germline (reference sequence). CDR3 sequence reads: CVSSIRSSDEQYF. In nucleotides, the CDR3 is TGTGTCAGTAGTATCCGTTCGTCAGACGAGCAGTACTTC.

This clonotype is judged medium-sized. The chain links TRBV19 to TRBJ2-3; D unresolved. V shed 4 bases and J shed 0 bases, with 5 bases lying between them. The CDR3 has 13 residues. CDR1 LNHDA and CDR2 SQIVND come from the germline V gene (reference sequence). In DNA form, the CDR3 reads TGTGCCAGTAGTAAACTTAGCACAGATACGCAGTATTTT. Its protein product is CASSKLSTDTQYF.

The CDR3 loop is CDSLPWAGGPYNEQFF. As DNA, the CDR3 is TGTGACAGCCTCCCCTGGGCGGGGGGCCCCTACAATGAGCAGTTCTTC. This chain joins TRBV19 and TRBJ2-1; 8 nucleotides line up with TRBD2. Germline values: CDR1 LNHDA, CDR2 SQIVND (reference sequence). This CDR3 is built from 16 residues.

This clonotype has a handful of counts. This may be a read error, as it is one base from a much larger clone. The gene calls are TRBV19 and TRBJ2-1; a possible D gene is TRBD2 (6 bases). The germline CDR1 and CDR2 sequences are LNHDA and SQIVND (reference sequence). The length of the CDR3 is 13 residues. CDR3 residues: CAGSIVSGNEQFF. In DNA, the CDR3 is TGTGCCGGTAGTATTGTTAGCGGCAATGAGCAGTTCTTC.

Ten or more counts support this clonotype. The chain is built from TRBV11-2 and TRBJ2-5; D is unresolved. The CDR3 contains 12 residues. Trimming removed 2 bases at V and 5 bases at J, with 6 bases between. The germline V gene encodes CDR1 SGHAT and CDR2 FQNNGV. The chain's CDR3 is CASSLFSETQYF. The CDR3 region has the DNA TGTGCCAGCAGCTTATTCAGCGAGACCCAGTACTTC.

Of note for this clonotype: One base away lies a much larger clone, so this may be a sequencing read error. The chain links TRBV19 to TRBJ2-7; D is unresolved. CDR1 is LNHDA and CDR2 is SQIVND in the germline V gene (reference sequence). The CDR3 length is 13 residues. CDR3 region: CASSSHHGQEQCF. CDR3 in DNA: TGTGCCAGTAGTAGCCACCACGGTCAGGAGCAGTGCTTC.